The 21 T cell receptor beta chains listed next were all sequenced from one sample in a study of PD-1 blockade in classical Hodgkin lymphoma. Every patient experienced relapse after autologous stem cell transplantation, and brentuximab vedotin exposure varied. Here immunoSEQ multiplex PCR was the method, and the copy in TCRdb shows in-frame clones only, minus some. This sample carries almost 100,000 clones, roughly 92% of them seen once, and the ten largest clones take roughly 3%. This specimen was peripheral blood mononuclear cells (PBMCs), taken at baseline. These receptors were taken from a human donor with classical Hodgkin lymphoma.

J is TRBJ2-1 and V is TRBV27, with D uncertain. This CDR3 contains 11 residues. Trimming stripped 7 bases from V and 10 bases from J, with 11 bases between. The germline gives CDR1 MNHEY, CDR2 SMNVEV (reference sequence). The chain's CDR3 is CASTEGWEQFF. The CDR3 nucleotides read TGTGCCAGCACCGAAGGCTGGGAGCAGTTCTTC.

This chain uses TRBV6-5 with TRBJ2-7; 11 bases align to TRBD2. Germline CDR1 reads MNHEY; CDR2 reads SVGAGI. This CDR3 is 14 amino acids long. J lost 6 bases, V lost 5 bases, and 6 bases had no gene match. The DNA for the CDR3 is TGTGCCAGCAGTGAACTCGGGACTAGCGGCGAGCAGTACTTC. Its protein is CASSELGTSGEQYF.

The genes are TRBV9 and TRBJ1-1, with D possibly TRBD1 on 5 matching bases. This CDR3 contains 16 residues. Germline V gene sequence: CDR1 SGDLS, CDR2 YYNGEE. Trimming cost V 0 bases and J 11 bases, with 23 bases left between them. CDR3: CASSVGGGNGTLRAFF. The CDR3, as DNA: TGTGCCAGCAGCGTAGGTGGGGGGAACGGAACCCTGAGGGCTTTCTTT.

V and J are TRBV6-1 and TRBJ1-2; 8 bases agree with TRBD1. The CDR3 sequence is 14 residues long. The V gene's germline CDR1 is MNHNS and CDR2 SASEGT. V lost 5 bases and J lost 4; bases outside the gene matches: 6. CDR3 DNA sequence: TGTGCCAGCAGTTATGGACAGGGAGGCTATGGCTACACCTTC. It specifies CASSYGQGGYGYTF.

The rearrangement links TRBV27 to TRBJ1-2; possibly TRBD1 for D (5 bases). Germline values: CDR1 MNHEY, CDR2 SMNVEV (reference sequence). CDR3 size: 19 residues. The V and J ends lost 1 base and 4 bases respectively, with 25 bases between them. The CDR3 region is CASSLLGMGRQHPGYGYTF. Written as DNA, the CDR3 is TGTGCCAGCAGTTTATTAGGGATGGGGCGACAGCATCCTGGCTATGGCTACACCTTC.

V is TRBV6-6 and J is TRBJ1-2; D is ambiguous. V shed 1 base and J shed 6 bases, with 15 bases lying between them. CDR1 is MNHNY, CDR2 SVGAGI, per germline (reference sequence). This CDR3 has 15 residues. The CDR3 nucleotides are TGTGCCAGCAGTTACTACTCCGGGTCCGGGGATGGCTACACCTTC. Translated: CASSYYSGSGDGYTF.

CDR3 sequence reads: CASSVEYYTEAFF. The CDR3 DNA is TGTGCCAGCAGCGTAGAGTACTACACTGAAGCTTTCTTT. The V call is TRBV9, the J call TRBJ1-1; D is unresolved. The CDR3 sequence is 13 residues long. Germline V gene data show CDR1 as SGDLS and CDR2 as YYNGEE. Trimming stripped 0 bases from V and 3 bases from J, with 6 bases between.

The V gene is TRBV10-3, the J gene TRBJ2-5; 8 nucleotides match TRBD1. Germline trimming cut 8 bases from V and 0 bases from J; bases unmatched to any gene: 5. The CDR3 extends over 14 amino acids. CDR1 is ENHRY, CDR2 SYGVKD, per germline. Here the CDR3 reads CAISGQGNQETQYF. The CDR3, as DNA: TGTGCCATCTCAGGACAGGGAAACCAAGAGACCCAGTACTTC.

The chain links TRBV30 to TRBJ2-7; 7 bases are shared with TRBD1. V lost 5 bases to trimming and J lost 0 bases; unmatched junction nucleotides: 1. Germline CDR1 is GTSNPN and CDR2 is SVGIG (reference sequence). CDR3 length: 12 residues. The CDR3 region has the DNA TGTGCCTGGGACAGGGACTCCTACGAGCAGTACTTC. Translation gives CAWDRDSYEQYF.

CDR3 sequence: CASSYSRDTQYF. The CDR3 nucleotides are TGTGCCAGCAGTTACTCGAGGGATACGCAGTATTTT. This sequence joins TRBV6-5 and TRBJ2-3, with D hard to call. V was cut by 0 bases and J by 6 bases, with 4 bases left in between. The CDR3 has 12 residues. Germline values: CDR1 MNHEY, CDR2 SVGAGI.

The V gene is TRBV27, the J gene TRBJ2-7; no reliable D call. CDR1 is MNHEY, CDR2 SMNVEV, per germline (reference sequence). The CDR3 is 13 residues long. V dropped 3 bases and J dropped 2 bases, with 8 bases sitting between them. The CDR3 DNA reads as TGTGCCAGCAGTTTTCGTAGGGCCTACGAGCAGTACTTC. This encodes CASSFRRAYEQYF.

This clone was observed once. This sequence joins TRBV7-8 and TRBJ1-2; possibly TRBD1 for D (5 bases). The V gene's germline CDR1 is SGHVS and CDR2 FQNEAQ. The V and J ends lost 1 base and 8 bases respectively, with 11 bases between them. This CDR3 is 13 amino acids long. In DNA, the CDR3 is TGTGCCAGCAGCTTAGTAGGGGACGGGGGCTACACCTTC. Translating it yields CASSLVGDGGYTF.

The chain is built from TRBV7-9 and TRBJ1-1, with D unresolved. Germline CDR1 reads SEHNR; CDR2 reads FQNEAQ (reference sequence). V lost 2 bases and J 7 bases, leaving 11 bases between the germline ends. This CDR3 has 13 residues. CDR3 in DNA: TGTGCCAGCAGCTTAAACTGGGGTGGTGAAGCTTTCTTT. Protein: CASSLNWGGEAFF.

This sequence joins TRBV27 and TRBJ2-2; tentatively, D is TRBD2 (6 bases). V lost 3 bases, J lost 7 bases, and 24 bases lay in between. The CDR3 is made up of 18 amino acids. Germline CDR1 is MNHEY and CDR2 is SMNVEV (reference sequence). This chain's CDR3 is CASSFPAIRERRVGELFF. The DNA for the CDR3 is TGTGCCAGCAGTTTCCCCGCAATACGGGAGCGTAGGGTCGGGGAGCTGTTTTTT.

This chain connects TRBV6-1 to TRBJ1-1, with a possible D match to TRBD1 (6 bases). This CDR3 is 13 amino acids long. The germline V gene has CDR1 MNHNS and CDR2 SASEGT. V shed 6 bases and J shed 6 bases, with 14 bases lying between them. The CDR3 bases are TGTGCCAGCAGGGTCGAGGGGGGCGCTGAAGCTTTCTTT. As protein: CASRVEGGAEAFF.

The V call is TRBV28, the J call TRBJ2-7, with D possibly matching TRBD2 (7 bases). The germline V and J ends were trimmed by 4 bases and 0 bases, with 16 bases remaining between them. The CDR3 totals 16 residues. Per the germline V gene, CDR1 is MDHEN and CDR2 is SYDVKM. This CDR3 reads CASSSVKGGSSYEQYF. The CDR3 DNA reads TGTGCCAGCAGTTCAGTCAAGGGGGGGAGCTCCTACGAGCAGTACTTC. Full variable domain (remainder filled in from reference TRBV28 and TRBJ2-7): DVKVTQSSRYLVKRTGEKVFLECVQDMDHENMFWYRQDPGLGLRLIYFSYDVKMKEKGDIPEGYSVSREKKERFSLILESASTNQTSMYLCASSSVKGGSSYEQYFGPGTRLTVT.

This clone has a single count. V is TRBV30 and J is TRBJ1-1, with D unresolved. The germline gives CDR1 GTSNPN, CDR2 SVGIG (reference sequence). Trimming pared 0 bases from V and 4 bases from J, leaving 15 bases between. This CDR3 region has 15 residues. CDR3 region: CAWSVPWGLFTEAFF. Written as DNA, the CDR3 is TGTGCCTGGAGTGTACCCTGGGGTTTGTTCACTGAAGCTTTCTTT.

The chain is built from TRBV7-2 and TRBJ2-7; unclear D gene. Deletions cut 5 bases from V and 3 bases from J, with 8 bases between. The germline V gene encodes CDR1 SGHTA and CDR2 FQGNSA. The CDR3 length is 12 residues. CDR3 DNA sequence: TGTGCCAGCAGCCCACCTAGCTACGAGCAGTACTTC. It yields the protein CASSPPSYEQYF.

The chain combines TRBV7-8 with TRBJ2-7; a possible D gene is TRBD2 (5 bases). Trimming removed 1 base from V and 4 bases from J, with 11 bases in between. The V gene's germline CDR1 is SGHVS and CDR2 FQNEAQ. The CDR3 extends over 14 amino acids. The DNA of the CDR3 is TGTGCCAGCAGCTTAGGGCTAGCCGCTTACGAGCAGTACTTC. The encoded protein is CASSLGLAAYEQYF.

The chain couples TRBV25-1 to TRBJ1-2; 10 positions match TRBD1. The CDR3 extends over 15 amino acids. Per the germline V gene, CDR1 is MGHDK and CDR2 is SYGVNS. The V segment lost 1 base and the J segment 7 bases; nucleotides outside the gene matches: 6. CDR3 sequence reads: CASSEWRQGASGYTF. The CDR3 DNA reads as TGTGCCAGCAGTGAATGGAGACAGGGGGCGAGTGGCTACACCTTC.

J is TRBJ2-1 and V is TRBV29-1; tentatively, D is TRBD1 or TRBD2 (6 bases each). The CDR3 loop spans 19 amino acids. CDR1 and CDR2 (germline): SQVTM, ANQGSEA. V lost 1 base and J lost 4, with 26 bases in between. CDR3 in DNA: TGCAGCGTTGAAGGGTCCCTAGTAGCTCTCGGGGGCCTATACAATGAGCAGTTCTTC. Amino acids: CSVEGSLVALGGLYNEQFF.